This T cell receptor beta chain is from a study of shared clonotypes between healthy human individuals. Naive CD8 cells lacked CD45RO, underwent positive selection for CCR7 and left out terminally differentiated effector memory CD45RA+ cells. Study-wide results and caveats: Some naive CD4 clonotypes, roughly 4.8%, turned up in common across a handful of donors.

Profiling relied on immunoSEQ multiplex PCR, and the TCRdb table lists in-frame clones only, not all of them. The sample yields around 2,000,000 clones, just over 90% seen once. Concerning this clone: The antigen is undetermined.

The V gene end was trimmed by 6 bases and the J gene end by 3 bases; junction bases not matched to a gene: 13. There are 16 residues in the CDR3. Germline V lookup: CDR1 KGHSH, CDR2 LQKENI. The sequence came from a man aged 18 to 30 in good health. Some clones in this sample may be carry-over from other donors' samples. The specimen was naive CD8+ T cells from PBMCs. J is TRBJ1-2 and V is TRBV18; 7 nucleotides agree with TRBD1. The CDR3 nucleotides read TGTGCCAGCTCCCCGGGACAGCGACTAGACTACTATGGCTACACCTTC. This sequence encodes CASSPGQRLDYYGYTF.